A single sample gave rise to the 30 T cell receptor beta chains below, sequenced in a study of spatial heterogeneity in lung cancer. In TCRdb, the 5' RACE reads were re-called with MiXCR into one record per CDR3 protein. The sample contains approximately 81,000 distinct CDR3 sequences, roughly 12% of which appear only once. The time point here: sample taken at primary tumor resection. No cells were sorted before sequencing. The whole RNA sequenced was extracted from tumor, nontumor lung or frozen PBMC. Material: PBMCs, obtained at surgery. These TCRs come from a male donor with early-stage non-small cell lung cancer.

This clonotype has only one observation. CDR3 coding DNA: TGCGCCAGCAGCTTGGCGTTCACCAATAATTCACCCCTCCACTTT. This codes for CASSLAFTNNSPLHF. The rearrangement uses TRBV5-1 and TRBJ1-6; D ambiguous. There are 15 residues in the CDR3. With 0 bases removed from V and 5 bases from J, the gap between germline ends came to 9 bases. Germline V gene lookup returns CDR1 SGHRS and CDR2 YFSETQ.

The rearrangement uses TRBV5-1 and TRBJ1-4; a possible D gene is TRBD1 (5 bases). V was shortened by 0 bases and J by 0 bases, with 9 bases between the two germline ends. This CDR3 spans 16 amino acids. The germline gives CDR1 SGHRS, CDR2 YFSETQ. Written as DNA, the CDR3 is TGCGCCAGCAGCTTGGGAGGACAAGCAACTAATGAAAAACTGTTTTTT. This codes for CASSLGGQATNEKLFF. The entire variable domain, with the rest obtained from reference TRBV5-1 and TRBJ1-4, is as follows: KAGVTQTPRYLIKTRGQQVTLSCSPISGHRSVSWYQQTPGQGLQFLFEYFSETQRNKGNFPGRFSGRQFSNSRSEMNVSTLELGDSALYLCASSLGGQATNEKLFFGSGTQLSVL.

In this sample, this clonotype turned up a few times. This chain joins TRBV6-1 and TRBJ1-2, with 8 bases lining up with TRBD1. Per germline, CDR1 MNHNS and CDR2 SASEGT. This CDR3 region has 15 residues. The junction had 8 bases not matched to a gene; V was cut back by 4 bases and J by 4 bases. For the CDR3, the DNA is TGTGCCAGCAGTGTGGAATTTGGGACAGGCTATGGCTACACCTTC. It codes for CASSVEFGTGYGYTF.

This clonotype was seen a handful of times. The V and J genes are TRBV5-1 and TRBJ2-3; no clear D gene. The germline gives CDR1 SGHRS, CDR2 YFSETQ. Trimming cost V 1 base and J 4 bases, with 16 bases left between them. The CDR3 runs to 16 residues. The CDR3 region is CASSLNSNSGSDTQYF. The DNA of the CDR3 is TGCGCCAGCAGCTTGAACTCCAACTCCGGCTCAGATACGCAGTATTTT.

The chain has TRBV25-1 and TRBJ1-1; 7 bases line up with TRBD1. Per germline, CDR1 MGHDK and CDR2 SYGVNS. The CDR3 runs 16 residues. Trimming cost V 2 bases and J 1 base; bases outside gene matches: 7. This CDR3 reads CASSEGTTGWNTEAFF. CDR3 bases: TGTGCCAGCAGTGAAGGGACGACAGGGTGGAACACTGAAGCTTTCTTT.

This clonotype turned up a few times. The CDR3 DNA follows: TGCAGCGTTGGAGGGGCTCGGGAGACCCAGTACTTC. It encodes CSVGGARETQYF. This chain connects TRBV29-1 to TRBJ2-5, with D tentatively TRBD1 or TRBD2 (5 bases each). Germline assignment: CDR1 SQVTM and CDR2 ANQGSEA. V lost 4 bases to trimming and J lost 5 bases, with 11 bases between them. The CDR3 runs 12 residues.

This clonotype was seen many times. V and J are TRBV3-1 and TRBJ2-7; D might be TRBD1 (6 bases). V was trimmed by 0 bases and J by 5 bases, leaving 14 bases between them. CDR3 length equals 15 residues. Germline-derived CDR1 and CDR2 are LGHDT and YNNKEL (reference sequence). In nucleotides, the CDR3 is TGTGCCAGCAGCCAAGATCCAGGGGTTCTCAACGAGCAGTACTTC. Encoded protein: CASSQDPGVLNEQYF.

This clonotype was picked up a small number of times. This chain uses TRBV27 with TRBJ1-1, with D unclear. Germline CDR1 MNHEY, CDR2 SMNVEV (reference sequence). The CDR3 contains 13 residues. With 2 bases removed from V and 6 bases from J, the gap between germline ends came to 10 bases. The CDR3 reads CASSLIPSAEAFF. The CDR3, as DNA: TGTGCCAGCAGTTTAATTCCGTCCGCTGAAGCTTTCTTT.

The chain uses TRBV5-1 and TRBJ2-2; the D gene is possibly TRBD2 (6 bases). The CDR3 is 14 amino acids. Trimming cost V 4 bases and J 2 bases, with 9 bases left between them. Germline-derived CDR1 and CDR2 are SGHRS and YFSETQ. The CDR3 DNA is TGCGCCAGCAGCCGGGACTCCAACACCGGGGAGCTGTTTTTT. Amino acids: CASSRDSNTGELFF.

In its sample, this clonotype was seen a few times. The chain carries TRBV24-1 and TRBJ2-1; D perhaps matches TRBD2 (5 bases). The CDR3 runs 14 residues. Trimming pared 1 base from V and 10 bases from J, leaving 13 bases between. Germline V lookup: CDR1 KGHDR, CDR2 SFDVKD. In DNA form, the CDR3 reads TGTGCCACCAGTGATTTTGGGCCGGGGATGGAGCAGTTCTTC. Translating gives CATSDFGPGMEQFF.

This clonotype was found many times. V gene TRBV20-1 combines with J gene TRBJ2-3; a weak D match, TRBD1 (5 bases). The CDR3 runs to 14 residues. Germline CDR1 DFQATT, CDR2 SNEGSKA (reference sequence). V gave up 6 bases and J gave up 0 bases, with 13 bases separating them. The CDR3, as DNA: TGCAGTGCCCCAGGGCCGATTAGCACAGATACGCAGTATTTT. Translation gives CSAPGPISTDTQYF.

Many counts were recorded for this clonotype. The chain joins TRBV15 to TRBJ2-1, with TRBD1 matching 9 bases. The length of the CDR3 is 14 residues. Germline V gene data show CDR1 as LNHNV and CDR2 as YYDKDF (reference sequence). Trimming cost V 10 bases and J 3 bases; bases outside gene matches: 7. The CDR3 spells CAIMDRGNYNEQFF. The DNA of the CDR3 is TGTGCCATCATGGACAGGGGTAACTACAATGAGCAGTTCTTC.

The chain is built from TRBV27 and TRBJ2-7; 10 nucleotides agree with TRBD1. V trimming: 0 bases; J trimming: 5 bases; junction bases outside the gene matches: 1. The CDR3 is 14 amino acids. The germline V gene has CDR1 MNHEY and CDR2 SMNVEV (reference sequence). The CDR3 nucleotides are TGTGCCAGCAGTTTATCGGGGACAGGGGACGAGCAGTACTTC. This encodes CASSLSGTGDEQYF.

The rearrangement joins TRBV6-5 to TRBJ2-1; TRBD1 matches at 10 bases. CDR3 length: 15 amino acids. Germline V gives CDR1 MNHEY, CDR2 SVGAGI. V shed 6 bases and J 3 bases; nucleotides not matched to a gene: 5. This CDR3 reads CASRGDRGYYNEQFF. As DNA, the CDR3 is TGTGCCAGCAGGGGGGACAGGGGATACTACAATGAGCAGTTCTTC.

The rearrangement uses TRBV29-1 and TRBJ2-2, with no clear D. V shed 6 bases and J shed 3 bases, with 14 bases lying between them. Germline loops: CDR1 SQVTM, CDR2 ANQGSEA. CDR3 length: 14 amino acids. The CDR3, as DNA: TGCAGCGTCCCCGGCCAGGATTACACCGGGGAGCTGTTTTTT. As protein: CSVPGQDYTGELFF.

This clonotype has ten or more counts. CDR3 amino acids: CSASNGALAGAWTQYF. DNA of the CDR3: TGCAGTGCTAGCAACGGGGCACTAGCGGGAGCCTGGACCCAGTACTTC. This chain connects TRBV20-1 to TRBJ2-5; 11 positions match TRBD2. Per germline, CDR1 DFQATT and CDR2 SNEGSKA (reference sequence). This CDR3 spans 16 amino acids. The junction had 13 bases not matched to a gene; V was cut back by 3 bases and J by 7 bases.

The V gene is TRBV5-1, the J gene TRBJ2-3; TRBD1 matches 8 bases. Trimming removed 7 bases from V and 4 bases from J; junction bases left unmatched: 8. The CDR3 is 14 amino acids. CDR1 is SGHRS and CDR2 is YFSETQ in the germline V gene. CDR3 protein: CASSPGGAPDTQYF. Here the CDR3 DNA reads TGCGCCAGCTCGCCAGGGGGCGCGCCAGATACGCAGTATTTT.

The V call is TRBV29-1, the J call TRBJ1-2; D is unclear. The germline gives CDR1 SQVTM, CDR2 ANQGSEA. There are 14 residues in the CDR3. The ends were cut back, 3 bases at V and 7 bases at J, with 18 bases in the middle. This CDR3 reads CSVEDAARIGGYTF. The CDR3 coding sequence is TGCAGCGTTGAGGACGCCGCAAGGATCGGTGGCTACACCTTC. The variable domain in full, with the rest retrieved from reference TRBV29-1 and TRBJ1-2, is SAVISQKPSRDICQRGTSLTIQCQVDSQVTMMFWYRQQPGQSLTLIATANQGSEATYESGFVIDKFPISRPNLTFSTLTVSNMSPEDSSIYLCSVEDAARIGGYTFGSGTRLTVV.

The J gene is TRBJ1-5, the V gene TRBV25-1, with D hard to call. Germline-derived CDR1 and CDR2 are MGHDK and SYGVNS. Trimming shortened V by 4 bases and J by 6 bases, and 10 bases separated the two germline ends. The CDR3 has 13 amino acids. The DNA of the CDR3 is TGTGCCAGCAGTGCTGTGGGGATTCAGCCCCAGCATTTT. It specifies CASSAVGIQPQHF. Drawing the rest from reference TRBV25-1 and TRBJ1-5, the complete variable domain is EADIYQTPRYLVIGTGKKITLECSQTMGHDKMYWYQQDPGMELHLIHYSYGVNSTEKGDLSSESTVSRIRTEHFPLTLESARPSHTSQYLCASSAVGIQPQHFGDGTRLSIL.

This clonotype was counted ten times or more. The V call is TRBV12-3 or TRBV12-4, the J call TRBJ1-6, with D uncertain. The ends were cut back, 8 bases at V and 10 bases at J, with 12 bases in the middle. The CDR3 is 12 amino acids. In nucleotides, the CDR3 is TGTGCCAGCGCCTCCCCTCGATCACCCCTCCACTTT. Protein product: CASASPRSPLHF.

This clonotype was recorded a few times. The rearrangement uses TRBV5-5 and TRBJ2-1, with D unclear. This CDR3 is built from 12 residues. With 0 bases removed from V and 8 bases from J, the gap between germline ends came to 6 bases. Germline V gene lookup returns CDR1 SGHKS and CDR2 YYEKEE (reference sequence). This chain's CDR3 is CASSLDRHEQFF. CDR3 sequence (DNA): TGTGCCAGCAGCTTGGATCGGCATGAGCAGTTCTTC.

This clonotype has only a few counts. This rearrangement joins TRBV6-1 to TRBJ1-5, with 7 bases lining up with TRBD1. The V segment lost 8 bases and the J segment 6 bases; nucleotides outside the gene matches: 16. The CDR3 is made up of 16 amino acids. The V gene's germline CDR1 is MNHNS and CDR2 SASEGT. The CDR3 nucleotides read TGTGCCAGCTTAAGGGGGCAGGAACAGCGCAGTCAGCCCCAGCATTTT. Translation gives CASLRGQEQRSQPQHF.

V and J are TRBV29-1 and TRBJ2-4; D is possibly TRBD2 (5 bases). Germline CDR1 and CDR2: SQVTM and ANQGSEA. V dropped 4 bases and J dropped 2 bases, with 9 bases sitting between them. The CDR3 contains 13 residues. This chain's CDR3 is CSVVSGSKNIQYF. The DNA of the CDR3 is TGCAGCGTTGTATCGGGATCCAAAAACATTCAGTACTTC.

This chain uses TRBV29-1 with TRBJ2-1; 10 bases are a match to TRBD2. The CDR3 contains 14 residues. J lost 7 bases, V lost 6 bases, and 9 bases had no gene match. CDR1 and CDR2 (germline): SQVTM, ANQGSEA. CDR3 DNA: TGCAGCGTGGCTCCTAGCGGGAGTAGGAATGAGCAGTTCTTC. Translation gives CSVAPSGSRNEQFF.

With respect to this clonotype: This sequence may be a read error, since a much larger clone differs from it by one base. The chain has TRBV6-5 and TRBJ1-2; 8 bases match TRBD1. This CDR3 has 12 amino acids. Germline values: CDR1 MNHEY, CDR2 SVGAGI. CDR3 sequence: CAGSQRDRGYTF. In nucleotides, the CDR3 is TGTGCCGGCAGCCAACGGGACAGGGGCTACACCTTC.

In this sample, this clonotype turned up many times. The rearrangement links TRBV24-1 to TRBJ1-2; D not certain. Germline assignment: CDR1 KGHDR and CDR2 SFDVKD. This CDR3 is 12 amino acids long. The V end was cut by 1 base, the J end by 10 bases, with 9 bases between. In DNA form, the CDR3 reads TGTGCCACCAGTGATTTTGGGCGATCCTACACCTTC. Translated, it gives CATSDFGRSYTF.

At least ten counts were recorded for this clonotype. The chain uses TRBV29-1 and TRBJ1-2, with 8 bases that match TRBD1. The CDR3 totals 15 residues. J gave up 2 bases and V 3 bases, and 8 bases lay outside the gene matches. Germline loops: CDR1 SQVTM, CDR2 ANQGSEA. For the CDR3, the DNA is TGCAGCGTTGACCCGAGGACAGGGACAAACTATGGCTACACCTTC. As protein: CSVDPRTGTNYGYTF.

This clonotype was counted once. The genes are TRBV7-9 and TRBJ2-7; TRBD2 is a possible D gene (5 bases). In germline, CDR1 is SEHNR, CDR2 FQNEAQ (reference sequence). The CDR3 length is 14 residues. V was shortened by 7 bases and J by 2 bases, with 15 bases between the two germline ends. CDR3 residues: CASIGLAEPYEQYF. The CDR3 DNA follows: TGTGCCAGCATCGGGCTAGCAGAGCCCTACGAGCAGTACTTC.

The rearrangement uses TRBV3-1 and TRBJ1-1; D is possibly TRBD1 (6 bases). This CDR3 comprises 16 residues. Germline loops: CDR1 LGHDT, CDR2 YNNKEL (reference sequence). Between the trimmed V and J ends, which lost 1 base and 5 bases, there was a span of 17 bases. DNA for the CDR3: TGTGCCAGCAGCCAAGGCTACAGGGAGGCACGTACTGAAGCTTTCTTT. Translated: CASSQGYREARTEAFF.

The V and J genes are TRBV4-2 and TRBJ1-5; D perhaps matches TRBD1 (5 bases). V was clipped by 1 base and J by 0 bases, with 13 bases between them. The CDR3 is 17 amino acids. Germline lookup yields CDR1 LGHNA and CDR2 YNFKEQ. In nucleotides, the CDR3 is TGTGCCAGCAGCCAAGTAGGAGACAGAGATAGCAATCAGCCCCAGCATTTT. Encoded protein: CASSQVGDRDSNQPQHF.